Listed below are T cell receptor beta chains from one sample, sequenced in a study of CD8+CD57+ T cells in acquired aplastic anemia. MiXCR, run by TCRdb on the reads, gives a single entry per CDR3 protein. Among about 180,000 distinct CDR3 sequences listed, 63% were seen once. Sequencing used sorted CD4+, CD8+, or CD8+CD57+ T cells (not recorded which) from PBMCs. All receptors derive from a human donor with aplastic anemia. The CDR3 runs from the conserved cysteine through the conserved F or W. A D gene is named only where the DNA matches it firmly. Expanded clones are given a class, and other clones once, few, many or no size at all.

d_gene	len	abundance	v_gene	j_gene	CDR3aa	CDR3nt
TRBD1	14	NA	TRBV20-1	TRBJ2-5	CSAKARGLQETQYF	TGCAGTGCCAAAGCGAGGGGGCTCCAAGAGACCCAGTACTTC
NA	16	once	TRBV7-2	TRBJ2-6	CASSFSRSGGANVLTF	TGTGCCAGCAGCTTCTCAAGATCCGGTGGGGCCAACGTCCTGACTTTC
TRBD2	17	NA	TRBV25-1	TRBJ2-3	CASSEGLAGPSTDTQYF	TGTGCCAGCAGTGAGGGGCTAGCGGGGCCAAGCACAGATACGCAGTATTTT
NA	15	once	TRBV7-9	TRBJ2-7	CASSLGPRTSYEQYF	TGCGCCAGCAGCTTGGGTCCGAGAACATCCTACGAGCAGTACTTC
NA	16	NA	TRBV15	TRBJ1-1	CATSRDLGLEGIEAFF	TGTGCCACCAGCAGAGATTTAGGTCTGGAGGGGATAGAAGCTTTCTTT
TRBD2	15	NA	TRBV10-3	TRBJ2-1	CAISDKTSGSNEQFF	TGTGCCATCAGTGACAAGACTAGCGGGAGCAATGAGCAGTTCTTC
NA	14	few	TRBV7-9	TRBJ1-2	CASSLGTVRYGYTF	TGTGCCAGCAGCTTAGGGACAGTCCGCTATGGCTACACCTTC
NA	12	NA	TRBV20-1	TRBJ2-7	CSARVRPHEQYF	TGCAGTGCTAGGGTCAGACCCCACGAGCAGTACTTC
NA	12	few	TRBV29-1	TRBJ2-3	CSVDPAGDTQYF	TGCAGCGTGGACCCCGCCGGAGATACGCAGTATTTT
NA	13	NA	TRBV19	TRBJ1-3	CASSRGFGNTIYF	TGTGCCAGTAGTAGGGGCTTTGGAAACACCATATATTTT
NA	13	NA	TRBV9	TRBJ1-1	CASSVQTNTEAFF	TGTGCCAGCAGCGTACAGACAAACACTGAAGCTTTCTTT
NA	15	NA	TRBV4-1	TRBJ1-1	CASSQATRVGTEAFF	TGCGCCAGCAGCCAGGCCACTAGAGTTGGCACTGAAGCTTTCTTT
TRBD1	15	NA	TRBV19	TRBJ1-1	CASSARDRFDPTAFF	TGTGCCAGTAGTGCCAGGGACAGGTTTGATCCGACGGCTTTCTTT
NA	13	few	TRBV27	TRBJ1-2	CASSFGQHYGYTF	TGTGCCAGCAGTTTCGGACAGCACTATGGCTACACCTTC
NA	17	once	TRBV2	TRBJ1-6	CASSGFVASSYNSPLHF	TGTGCCAGCAGTGGGTTTGTGGCGAGCTCCTATAATTCACCCCTCCACTTT
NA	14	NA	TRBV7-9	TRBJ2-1	CASSLAGEIDEQFF	TGTGCCAGCAGCTTAGCAGGGGAGATAGATGAGCAGTTCTTC
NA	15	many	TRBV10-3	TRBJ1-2	CAIRGDTTNLEGYTF	TGTGCCATCAGGGGAGATACGACAAATTTGGAAGGCTACACCTTC
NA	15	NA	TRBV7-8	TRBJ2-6	CASSLRLPGANVPTF	TGTGCCAGCAGCTTACGGCTCCCTGGGGCCAACGTCCCGACTTTC
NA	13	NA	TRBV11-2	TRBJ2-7	CASSLGPLYEQYF	TGTGCCAGCAGCCTAGGACCCCTGTACGAGCAGTACTTC
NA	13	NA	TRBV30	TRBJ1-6	CAWSSGDHSPLHF	TGTGCCTGGAGTTCAGGGGACCATTCACCCCTCCACTTT
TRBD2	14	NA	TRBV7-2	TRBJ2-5	CASNGGGPQETQYF	TGTGCCAGCAACGGGGGAGGGCCCCAAGAGACCCAGTACTTC
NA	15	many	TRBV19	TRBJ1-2	CASSMSTRSNYGYTF	TGTGCCAGTAGTATGTCGACCCGAAGTAACTATGGCTACACCTTC
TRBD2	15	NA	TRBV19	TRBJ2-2	CASGELAGYTGELFF	TGTGCCAGTGGGGAACTAGCGGGGTACACCGGGGAGCTGTTTTTT
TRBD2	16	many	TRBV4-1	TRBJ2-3	CASSQVAGGSTDTQYF	TGCGCCAGCAGCCAAGTGGCGGGGGGCAGCACAGATACGCAGTATTTT
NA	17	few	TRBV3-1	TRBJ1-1	CASSQAAPGHSNTEAFF	TGTGCCAGCAGCCAAGCTGCTCCGGGACATTCGAACACTGAAGCTTTCTTT
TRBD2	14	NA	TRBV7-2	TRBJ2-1	CASSYSGTGNEQFF	TGTGCCAGCAGCTACAGCGGGACTGGCAATGAGCAGTTCTTC
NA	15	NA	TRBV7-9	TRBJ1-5	CASSTYPDSSQPQHF	TGTGCCAGCAGCACATATCCCGACAGCAGTCAGCCCCAGCATTTT